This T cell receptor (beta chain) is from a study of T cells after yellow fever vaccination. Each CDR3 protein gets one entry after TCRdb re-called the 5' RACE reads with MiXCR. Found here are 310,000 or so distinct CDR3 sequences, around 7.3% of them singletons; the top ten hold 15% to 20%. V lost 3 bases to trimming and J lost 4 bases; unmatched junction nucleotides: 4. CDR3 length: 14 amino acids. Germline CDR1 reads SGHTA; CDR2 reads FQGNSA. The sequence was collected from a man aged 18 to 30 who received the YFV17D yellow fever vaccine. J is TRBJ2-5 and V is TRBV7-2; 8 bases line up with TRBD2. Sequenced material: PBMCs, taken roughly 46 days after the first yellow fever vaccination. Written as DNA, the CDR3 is TGTGCCAGCAGCTTCCGGGGGGGGGCAGAGACCCAGTACTTC. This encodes CASSFRGGAETQYF.